This T cell receptor (beta chain) emerged from a study of T-cell reconstitution after alpha-beta-depleted transplantation in children. The CDR3 covers 15 residues. V lost 4 bases, J lost 3 bases, and 16 bases lay in between. CDR1 and CDR2 (germline): LGHDT, YNNKEL (reference sequence). This clonotype was counted ten times or more. Unique molecular identifiers were incorporated when the TCRbeta library was constructed. Each CDR3 protein is one row after TCRdb ran MiXCR on the PCR reads. The table lists 200,000 to 250,000 distinct CDR3 sequences, around 7.5% of them singletons. The sequencing here drew on PBMCs, mostly from graft donor cells, taken 180 days after TCRalphabeta/CD19-depleted stem cell transplant. The chain has TRBV3-1 and TRBJ2-7; the D gene is possibly TRBD1 (6 bases). The sequence was collected from a male patient between 10 and 17 years old who had a stem cell transplant for acute lymphoblastic leukemia, so the T cells may come from the graft donor. CDR3 in DNA: TGTGCCAGCAGCCTTTCAGGGACACGGTACTACGAGCAGTACTTC. This sequence encodes CASSLSGTRYYEQYF.